This entry lists 30 T cell receptor beta chains sequenced from one sample in a study of a mutant IDH1 vaccine in newly diagnosed glioma (dated by TCRdb to the early 2020s). Antigens of these TCRs are unknown. The time point label, as the study defines it: week 23, last vaccination. Each vaccine dose was 300 ug of a 20-mer mutant IDH1 peptide in Montanide, given subcutaneously with topical imiquimod. Receptors were amplified or captured by the immunoSEQ multiplex PCR assay. This is the immuneACCESS table as TCRdb keeps it, with only in-frame sequences that have V and J called. A part of the clones is gone; compared with another copy, unresolved V genes explain less than half, and the rest is unexplained. Counted in this sample were around 78,000 clones; over 75% of them appeared once. 2.2% of the sample is held by the ten biggest clonotypes. The sequencing here drew on PBMCs, taken from a glioma patient whose treatment included an IDH1 peptide vaccine. The receptor source for this set is a man aged 25 to 45 with glioma. Some clones in this sample may be carry-over from other donors' samples.

The V and J genes are TRBV12-2 and TRBJ1-4; the D call in the table, TRBD1, was not verified against the DNA. TRBV12-2 is a pseudogene segment. The CDR3 length is 16 residues. CDR3: CASRTETGGGGEKLFF. The CDR3 region has the DNA TGTGCAAGTCGCACCGAGACAGGGGGCGGAGGTGAAAAACTGTTTTTT.

The count of this clone is one. The chain employs TRBV5-1 and TRBJ2-7, with a possible D match to TRBD2 (7 bases). This CDR3 is 14 amino acids long. Germline loops: CDR1 SGHRS, CDR2 YFSETQ. V was pared by 4 bases and J by 5 bases, with 16 bases between. The CDR3 protein is CASSPGGLVHEQYF. As DNA, the CDR3 is TGCGCCAGCAGCCCGGGGGGCTTGGTCCACGAGCAGTACTTC.

The rearrangement uses TRBV5-5 and TRBJ1-2; D uncertain. Germline lookup yields CDR1 SGHKS and CDR2 YYEKEE (reference sequence). CDR3 length equals 15 residues. Trimming removed 4 bases from V and 4 bases from J, with 17 bases in between. The CDR3 bases are TGTGCCAGCAGCCGCCCGGGCAGTTCGGTCTATGGCTACACCTTC. Amino acid sequence: CASSRPGSSVYGYTF. Variable domain in full (rest from reference TRBV5-5 and TRBJ1-2): DAGVTQSPTHLIKTRGQQVTLRCSPISGHKSVSWYQQVLGQGPQFIFQYYEKEERGRGNFPDRFSARQFPNYSSELNVNALLLGDSALYLCASSRPGSSVYGYTFGSGTRLTVV.

The gene calls are TRBV4-1 and TRBJ2-3; possible D gene TRBD2, 5 bases. The length of the CDR3 is 15 residues. In germline, CDR1 is MGHRA, CDR2 YSYEKL. The V end lost 5 bases, the J end lost 3 bases, and 15 bases lay between the germline ends. DNA of the CDR3: TGCGCCAGCAGCTTCCGGAGAGGCGGGACAGATACGCAGTATTTT. It is translated as CASSFRRGGTDTQYF.

The gene calls are TRBV7-2 and TRBJ1-1; D gene unclear. This CDR3 comprises 14 residues. From germline, CDR1 is SGHTA and CDR2 FQGNSA. Trimming took off 6 bases at V and 1 base at J, with 12 bases between the two ends. This CDR3 is CASRKGRENTEAFF. CDR3 bases: TGTGCCAGCAGGAAGGGTCGGGAGAACACTGAAGCTTTCTTT.

J is TRBJ2-5 and V is TRBV6-5; the D gene is possibly TRBD2 (6 bases). The germline gives CDR1 MNHEY, CDR2 SVGAGI. CDR3 size: 13 residues. With 8 bases removed from V and 5 bases from J, the gap between germline ends came to 15 bases. The CDR3, as DNA: TGTGCCAGCTCGAACGGGGGAGCGGAGACCCAGTACTTC. Its translation is CASSNGGAETQYF.

This sequence joins TRBV5-1 and TRBJ2-7; the D gene is possibly TRBD2 (5 bases). V lost 4 bases and J lost 7, with 18 bases in between. The CDR3 covers 14 residues. Germline CDR1 and CDR2: SGHRS and YFSETQ. CDR3 sequence (DNA): TGCGCCAGCAGCCTCGGGATCGTGACGGGGGAGCAGTACTTC. This encodes CASSLGIVTGEQYF.

The chain links TRBV13 to TRBJ2-1, with D hard to call. CDR1 is PRHDT and CDR2 is FYEKMQ in the germline V gene (reference sequence). Trimming removed 4 bases at V and 9 bases at J, with 10 bases between. This CDR3 has 12 amino acids. Here the CDR3 reads CASSSDSGEQFF. CDR3 in DNA: TGTGCCAGCAGCTCCGATTCGGGTGAGCAGTTCTTC. Combining the CDR3 with reference TRBV13 and TRBJ2-1 gives the whole variable domain AAGVIQSPRHLIKEKRETATLKCYPIPRHDTVYWYQQGPGQDPQFLISFYEKMQSDKGSIPDRFSAQQFSDYHSELNMSSLELGDSALYFCASSSDSGEQFFGPGTRLTVL.

The chain employs TRBV19 and TRBJ2-5; 7 bases are shared with TRBD2. The J segment lost 4 bases and the V segment lost 5 bases, leaving 7 bases of the junction unmatched. Germline assignment: CDR1 LNHDA and CDR2 SQIVND (reference sequence). CDR3 length: 14 amino acids. In DNA form, the CDR3 reads TGTGCCAGTAGTGGCGGGACGGGAGGAGAGACCCAGTACTTC. Protein sequence: CASSGGTGGETQYF.

The chain combines TRBV19 with TRBJ1-1; D is possibly TRBD1 (5 bases). Deletions cut 3 bases from V and 5 bases from J, with 10 bases between. This CDR3 is 13 amino acids long. Germline V gene sequence: CDR1 LNHDA, CDR2 SQIVND (reference sequence). The CDR3 DNA sequence: TGTGCCAGTAGTATTAGGGGTAGGACTGAAGCTTTCTTT. Its protein product is CASSIRGRTEAFF.

The chain employs TRBV30 and TRBJ2-1; TRBD2 matches 9 bases. From germline, CDR1 is GTSNPN and CDR2 SVGIG (reference sequence). The CDR3 runs 14 residues. V shed 0 bases, J shed 7 bases, and the junction held 4 bases outside the gene matches. CDR3 amino acids: CAWSVGGGANEQFF. The CDR3 nucleotides read TGTGCCTGGAGTGTCGGCGGGGGGGCAAATGAGCAGTTCTTC. Drawing the rest from reference TRBV30 and TRBJ2-1, the complete variable domain is SQTIHQWPATLVQPVGSPLSLECTVEGTSNPNLYWYRQAAGRGLQLLFYSVGIGQISSEVPQNLSASRPQDRQFILSSKKLLLSDSGFYLCAWSVGGGANEQFFGPGTRLTVL.

This chain connects TRBV9 to TRBJ1-2; tentatively, D is TRBD1 (6 bases). This CDR3 comprises 13 residues. Looked up from germline, CDR1 is SGDLS and CDR2 is YYNGEE. With 4 bases removed from V and 8 bases from J, the gap between germline ends came to 15 bases. CDR3 DNA sequence: TGTGCCAGCAGCTCTCTTCGGACAGACGGCTACACCTTC. Protein: CASSSLRTDGYTF.

The chain carries TRBV9 and TRBJ2-3; D gene unclear. With 6 bases removed from V and 2 bases from J, the gap between germline ends came to 7 bases. The germline gives CDR1 SGDLS, CDR2 YYNGEE. The CDR3 extends over 12 amino acids. The CDR3, as DNA: TGTGCCAGCATACGCGTCACAGATACGCAGTATTTT. Translation gives CASIRVTDTQYF.

This chain uses TRBV10-3 with TRBJ2-1, with TRBD1 as a possible D gene (5 bases). The V gene lost 10 bases and the J gene lost 6 bases, with 13 bases spanning the gap. Germline CDR1 and CDR2: ENHRY and SYGVKD. The CDR3 is 12 residues long. CDR3 sequence (DNA): TGTGCCACCAAGGGGTTTGGCAATGAGCAGTTCTTC. This codes for CATKGFGNEQFF.

The chain links TRBV5-5 to TRBJ1-2, with 9 bases aligning to TRBD1. The germline gives CDR1 SGHKS, CDR2 YYEKEE (reference sequence). The trim removed 1 base at V and 6 bases at J, leaving 7 bases unmatched. CDR3 size: 15 residues. CDR3 residues: CASSLTGTGRNGYTF. CDR3 bases: TGTGCCAGCAGCTTGACCGGGACAGGGAGGAATGGCTACACCTTC.

The chain is built from TRBV6-1 and TRBJ2-3; 11 positions match TRBD1. CDR1 and CDR2 (germline): MNHNS, SASEGT. V was pared by 5 bases and J by 5 bases, with 6 bases of the junction left unmatched. The CDR3 consists of 15 residues. In nucleotides, the CDR3 is TGTGCCAGCAGTCCCCGGGACAGGGGGTTAGATACGCAGTATTTT. Residues: CASSPRDRGLDTQYF.

This clone was observed a few times. This rearrangement joins TRBV2 to TRBJ1-1; possibly TRBD1 for D (5 bases). V lost 10 bases, J lost 5 bases, and 14 bases lay in between. Germline V lookup: CDR1 SNHLY, CDR2 FYNNEI. This CDR3 is 12 amino acids long. DNA for the CDR3: TGTGCCAATGACCGGGACCGTACTGAAGCTTTCTTT. It specifies CANDRDRTEAFF.

This chain uses TRBV5-6 with TRBJ2-5; tentatively, D is TRBD2 (5 bases). This CDR3 is 14 amino acids long. Germline values: CDR1 SGHDT, CDR2 YYEEEE. The V end lost 3 bases, the J end lost 3 bases, and 12 bases lay between the germline ends. The DNA for the CDR3 is TGTGCCAGCAGCTGGAGGTCAACTAAAGAGACCCAGTACTTC. As protein: CASSWRSTKETQYF.

This rearrangement joins TRBV7-6 to TRBJ2-1; tentative D call: TRBD2 (5 bases). V gave up 5 bases and J gave up 6 bases, with 14 bases separating them. The CDR3 runs to 14 residues. CDR1 and CDR2 from the germline V gene are SGHVS and FNYEAQ. CDR3 DNA: TGTGCCAGCAGCCCGAGCGGATCAACCAATGAGCAGTTCTTC. It specifies CASSPSGSTNEQFF.

V gene TRBV6-1 combines with J gene TRBJ2-7; the D gene is possibly TRBD2 (5 bases). Germline-derived CDR1 and CDR2 are MNHNS and SASEGT. Trimming took off 2 bases at V and 1 base at J, with 9 bases between the two ends. The CDR3 is 14 residues long. DNA for the CDR3: TGTGCCAGCAGTGAAAAAGGACTTTCCTACGAGCAGTACTTC. Translating it yields CASSEKGLSYEQYF.

The chain combines TRBV4-2 with TRBJ2-7; 7 nucleotides align to TRBD1. The CDR3 sequence is 15 residues long. Trimming at V came to 4 bases and at J to 5 bases, leaving 11 bases not matched to a gene. Germline lookup yields CDR1 LGHNA and CDR2 YNFKEQ. CDR3: CASSRADLQGHEQYF. CDR3 sequence (DNA): TGTGCCAGCAGCCGAGCAGACTTACAGGGGCACGAGCAGTACTTC.

The chain uses TRBV18 and TRBJ1-1, with TRBD1 matching 9 bases. The CDR3 is 14 amino acids. CDR1 is KGHSH and CDR2 is LQKENI in the germline V gene. V was clipped by 5 bases and J by 2 bases; unmatched bases: 3. CDR3 amino acids: CASSEQGANTEAFF. The DNA for the CDR3 is TGTGCCAGCTCAGAACAGGGGGCCAACACTGAAGCTTTCTTT.

V is TRBV27 and J is TRBJ1-5; D remains unclear. Germline V CDR1 and CDR2: MNHEY, SMNVEV (reference sequence). CDR3 length: 13 residues. V dropped 2 bases and J dropped 0 bases, with 2 bases sitting between them. The CDR3 is CASSLHSNQPQHF. The CDR3 DNA reads as TGTGCCAGCAGTTTACATAGCAATCAGCCCCAGCATTTT.

The chain links TRBV2 to TRBJ2-6, with D unclear. There are 14 residues in the CDR3. The V end was cut by 7 bases, the J end by 3 bases, with 10 bases between. Germline assignment: CDR1 SNHLY and CDR2 FYNNEI. CDR3: CASTADLGANVLTF. CDR3 sequence (DNA): TGTGCCAGCACGGCGGATCTTGGGGCCAACGTCCTGACTTTC.

This chain connects TRBV5-1 to TRBJ1-2, with D possibly matching TRBD1 (5 bases). The CDR3 is 14 amino acids. CDR1 and CDR2 (germline): SGHRS, YFSETQ. V dropped 0 bases and J dropped 5 bases, with 11 bases sitting between them. The CDR3 loop reads CASSLEGSGYGYTF. CDR3 nucleotide sequence: TGCGCCAGCAGCTTGGAAGGGTCAGGGTATGGCTACACCTTC.

V gene TRBV19 combines with J gene TRBJ1-1; TRBD1 agrees at 9 bases. V was clipped by 5 bases and J by 1 base; unmatched bases: 14. Germline CDR1 is LNHDA and CDR2 is SQIVND (reference sequence). This CDR3 is built from 18 residues. The CDR3 loop reads CASSLTGGPRKRNTEAFF. The CDR3 DNA is TGTGCCAGTAGTCTAACAGGGGGCCCGCGGAAGCGGAACACTGAAGCTTTCTTT.

The V gene is TRBV19, the J gene TRBJ1-1; unclear D gene. The V end lost 3 bases, the J end lost 7 bases, and 12 bases lay between the germline ends. Germline lookup yields CDR1 LNHDA and CDR2 SQIVND (reference sequence). The CDR3 sequence is 13 residues long. The CDR3: CASSIGQDGEAFF. The CDR3 DNA is TGTGCCAGTAGTATTGGTCAGGACGGTGAAGCTTTCTTT. The entire variable domain, with the rest obtained from reference TRBV19 and TRBJ1-1, is as follows: DGGITQSPKYLFRKEGQNVTLSCEQNLNHDAMYWYRQDPGQGLRLIYYSQIVNDFQKGDIAEGYSVSREKKESFPLTVTSAQKNPTAFYLCASSIGQDGEAFFGQGTRLTVV.

The chain carries TRBV5-6 and TRBJ1-2; D is unclear. The CDR3 totals 14 residues. Germline V lookup: CDR1 SGHDT, CDR2 YYEEEE. V lost 4 bases to trimming and J lost 0 bases, with 10 bases between them. In DNA form, the CDR3 reads TGTGCCAGCAGCCTGGGCGCAACTAACTATGGCTACACCTTC. This encodes CASSLGATNYGYTF.

The chain has TRBV2 and TRBJ2-5; no firm D call. The J call is doubtful: the DNA matches TRBJ2-7 better. The CDR3 runs to 12 residues. CDR1 is SNHLY, CDR2 FYNNEI, per germline. The CDR3 DNA reads TGTGCCAGCAGTGAAAGCTCCTACGAGCAGTACTTC. It codes for CASSESSYEQYF.

J is TRBJ1-1 and V is TRBV30; D ambiguous. There are 13 residues in the CDR3. CDR1 is GTSNPN and CDR2 is SVGIG in the germline V gene (reference sequence). Trimming removed 0 bases from V and 11 bases from J, with 16 bases in between. Here the CDR3 reads CAWSVNSRFGAFF. The CDR3 DNA is TGTGCCTGGAGTGTAAACAGCCGCTTTGGGGCTTTCTTT.